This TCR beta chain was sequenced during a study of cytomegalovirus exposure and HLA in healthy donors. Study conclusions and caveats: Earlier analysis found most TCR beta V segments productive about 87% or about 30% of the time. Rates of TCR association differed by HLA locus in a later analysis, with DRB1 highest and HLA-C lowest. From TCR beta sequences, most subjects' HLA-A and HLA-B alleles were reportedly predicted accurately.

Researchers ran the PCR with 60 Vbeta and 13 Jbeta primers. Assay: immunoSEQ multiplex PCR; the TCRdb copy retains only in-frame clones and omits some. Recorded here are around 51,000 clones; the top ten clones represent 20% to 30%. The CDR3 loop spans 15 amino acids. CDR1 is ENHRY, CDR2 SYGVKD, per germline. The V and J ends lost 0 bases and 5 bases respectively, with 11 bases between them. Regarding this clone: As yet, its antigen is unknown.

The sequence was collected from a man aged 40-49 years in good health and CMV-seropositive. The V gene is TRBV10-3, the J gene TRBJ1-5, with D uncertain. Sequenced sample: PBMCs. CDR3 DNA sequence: TGTGCCATCAGTGAGTCAGGAGTTAAGGATCAGCCCCAGCATTTT. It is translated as CAISESGVKDQPQHF.